This T cell receptor beta chain was sequenced for a study of low-dose radiotherapy and immunotherapy resistance in tumors. About the research overall: The drug cyclophosphamide was given into a vein at 200 mg/m2 every two weeks, one day before radiation and immunotherapy.

The time point here: after trial treatment. Treatment indicated: LDRT plus nivolumab, ipilimumab, low-dose cyclophosphamide and aspirin (RACIN trial). TRAV- and TRBV-specific primers were used for first-strand cDNA, which covered alpha and beta chains. Both a constant-region primer and a V-primer adapter served to amplify TCRs across roughly 20 PCR cycles. In TCRdb, the reads were re-called with MiXCR into one record per CDR3 protein. This sample carries roughly 95,000 distinct CDR3 sequences, 20% to 25% of them seen once, and the ten largest clones take 9.5% to 15%. This clonotype was found a few times. The CDR3 runs 12 residues. The germline V gene has CDR1 SQVTM and CDR2 ANQGSEA. Trimming cost V 3 bases and J 2 bases, with 7 bases left between them.

This clonotype originated in a female donor with ovarian cancer. This material consisted of PBMCs, taken after low-dose radiotherapy plus immunotherapy. The chain is built from TRBV29-1 and TRBJ2-5; D ambiguous. This CDR3 is CSVEVSQETQYF. CDR3 bases: TGCAGCGTTGAGGTCAGTCAAGAGACCCAGTACTTC.